These 17 T cell receptor beta chains originate from one sample sequenced in a study of shared clonotypes between healthy human individuals. Using immunoSEQ multiplex PCR, the repertoire was profiled, and TCRdb retains in-frame clones only, with some absent. The sample shows roughly 2.4 million clones, approximately 94% of them seen only once. What was sequenced was naive CD4+ T cells sorted from blood. Subset defined: CD45RA+ positively selected. The receptor source for this set is a man younger than 30 in good health.

J is TRBJ2-7 and V is TRBV6-1, with 9 bases fitting TRBD2. This CDR3 is built from 14 residues. Germline CDR1 reads MNHNS; CDR2 reads SASEGT. The V segment lost 7 bases and the J segment 0 bases; nucleotides outside the gene matches: 4. CDR3 protein: CASNPLAGSYEQYF. In DNA form, the CDR3 reads TGTGCCAGCAACCCACTAGCGGGCTCCTACGAGCAGTACTTC.

Comment on this clone: The DNA is omitted, as the CDR3 cannot be located on it reliably, and the CDR3 follows TCRdb's listing. The rearrangement uses TRBV12-1 and TRBJ2-7; the D call of TRBD1 is as the table states it, not checked on the DNA. TRBV12-1 is noted as a pseudogene. The CDR3 adds up to 15 amino acids, both ends counted. CDR3 sequence reads: CASSWGQGAQYEQYF.

DNA of the CDR3: TGTGCCAGCAGCTTAGCAGCGAACACTGAAGCTTTCTTT. Amino acid sequence: CASSLAANTEAFF. The gene calls are TRBV7-3 and TRBJ1-1; unclear D gene. Trimming pared 2 bases from V and 1 base from J, leaving 5 bases between. The CDR3 has 13 amino acids. Germline assignment: CDR1 SGHTA and CDR2 FQGTGA.

The chain links TRBV27 to TRBJ2-3; D call uncertain. Per germline, CDR1 MNHEY and CDR2 SMNVEV (reference sequence). This CDR3 comprises 13 residues. V was trimmed by 7 bases and J by 2 bases, leaving 10 bases between them. CDR3 coding DNA: TGTGCCAGCAAAAGACCAAACACAGATACGCAGTATTTT. Its protein is CASKRPNTDTQYF.

CDR3 in DNA: TGTGCCAGCAGCTTAGGGGGACTAGCGGGTACCGGGGAGCTGTTTTTT. This sequence encodes CASSLGGLAGTGELFF. The chain uses TRBV7-3 and TRBJ2-2; TRBD2 aligns across 12 bases. Germline V lookup: CDR1 SGHTA, CDR2 FQGTGA. The length of the CDR3 is 16 residues. V was clipped by 2 bases and J by 5 bases; unmatched bases: 3.

This clone was counted once. Other DNA sequences in this specimen translate into the identical CDR3. The genes are TRBV18 and TRBJ2-5; D is unresolved. Germline V gene sequence: CDR1 KGHSH, CDR2 LQKENI. The CDR3 has 11 amino acids. Deletions cut 6 bases from V and 2 bases from J, with 4 bases between. The chain's CDR3 is CASSSQETQYF. CDR3 coding DNA: TGTGCCAGCTCGTCACAAGAGACCCAGTACTTC.

V is TRBV6-1 and J is TRBJ2-2; TRBD1 matches 9 bases. This CDR3 is built from 16 residues. Germline CDR1 reads MNHNS; CDR2 reads SASEGT. V lost 2 bases, J lost 6 bases, and 7 bases stayed unmatched. This chain's CDR3 is CASSESGQGTSGELFF. The DNA of the CDR3 is TGTGCCAGCAGTGAATCGGGACAGGGAACGTCCGGGGAGCTGTTTTTT.

CDR3 DNA: TGTGCCAGCAGCCCCTCGGTAGGGGGCTTGGGCAATCAGCCCCAGCATTTT. Its protein product is CASSPSVGGLGNQPQHF. The genes are TRBV7-9 and TRBJ1-5; 7 nucleotides agree with TRBD1. Germline V CDR1 and CDR2: SEHNR, FQNEAQ (reference sequence). The CDR3 consists of 17 residues. V lost 5 bases and J lost 2; bases outside the gene matches: 12.

The chain has TRBV25-1 and TRBJ2-5, with D perhaps given as TRBD1 or TRBD2 (5 bases each). The germline CDR1 and CDR2 sequences are MGHDK and SYGVNS. Trimming pared 7 bases from V and 1 base from J, leaving 13 bases between. The CDR3 totals 14 residues. The CDR3 DNA follows: TGTGCCAGCACCCCTTGGGGGATCCAAGAGACCCAGTACTTC. Translation gives CASTPWGIQETQYF. Supplemented by reference TRBV25-1 and TRBJ2-5, the full variable domain reads EADIYQTPRYLVIGTGKKITLECSQTMGHDKMYWYQQDPGMELHLIHYSYGVNSTEKGDLSSESTVSRIRTEHFPLTLESARPSHTSQYLCASTPWGIQETQYFGPGTRLLVL.

This sequence joins TRBV6-1 and TRBJ2-3; TRBD2 agrees at 9 bases. The CDR3 covers 16 residues. Losses at the gene ends were 1 base for V and 2 bases for J; bases not matched to a gene: 4. CDR1 is MNHNS, CDR2 SASEGT, per germline. The CDR3 bases are TGTGCCAGCAGTGAAGTGCTAGCGGGGCTCACAGATACGCAGTATTTT. Protein: CASSEVLAGLTDTQYF.

The CDR3 DNA reads TGTGCTAGTGGTTTGGGACAGAGCTCTGGAAACACCATATATTTT. Its translation: CASGLGQSSGNTIYF. The chain joins TRBV12-5 to TRBJ1-3; D might be TRBD1 (5 bases). Trimming pared 1 base from V and 0 bases from J, leaving 7 bases between. CDR3 length: 15 residues. Germline loops: CDR1 LGHNT, CDR2 FRNRAP.

The sample holds one count of this clone. The gene calls are TRBV30 and TRBJ2-5; D possibly uses TRBD1 or TRBD2 (5 bases each). Germline CDR1 and CDR2: GTSNPN and SVGIG (reference sequence). The CDR3 is 14 residues long. With 0 bases removed from V and 5 bases from J, the gap between germline ends came to 13 bases. The CDR3 DNA follows: TGTGCCTGGAGTGTACTAGGGGCTCGGGAGACCCAGTACTTC. Translating it yields CAWSVLGARETQYF.

The chain carries TRBV2 and TRBJ1-6, with TRBD1 matching 7 bases. The CDR3 length is 14 residues. Germline V lookup: CDR1 SNHLY, CDR2 FYNNEI. With 7 bases clipped from V and 7 bases from J, the junction kept 7 bases outside the gene matches. CDR3 in DNA: TGTGCCAGCAAAGGGACAGCCGAAAATTCACCCCTCCACTTT. Protein product: CASKGTAENSPLHF.

V and J are TRBV4-2 and TRBJ1-1; D is ambiguous. The CDR3 sequence is 13 residues long. With 0 bases removed from V and 10 bases from J, the gap between germline ends came to 12 bases. Germline V lookup: CDR1 LGHNA, CDR2 YNFKEQ. The CDR3 loop is CASSQDLAVAAFF. DNA for the CDR3: TGTGCCAGCAGCCAAGATTTAGCTGTAGCAGCTTTCTTT.

The chain uses TRBV9 and TRBJ1-3, with TRBD1 as a possible D gene (5 bases). The V gene's germline CDR1 is SGDLS and CDR2 YYNGEE. The V and J ends lost 5 bases and 0 bases respectively, with 12 bases between them. This CDR3 comprises 15 residues. Here the CDR3 DNA reads TGTGCCAGCAGACCGGGCGGGGGCTCTGGAAACACCATATATTTT. This codes for CASRPGGGSGNTIYF.

This clone occurred once. The chain couples TRBV4-1 to TRBJ2-1, with TRBD2 matching over 10 bases. The CDR3 is 17 amino acids. V lost 0 bases, J lost 5 bases, and 7 bases stayed unmatched. Germline V CDR1 and CDR2: MGHRA, YSYEKL. The CDR3 is CASSQEWSAGGHNEQFF. DNA of the CDR3: TGCGCCAGCAGCCAAGAATGGTCAGCGGGGGGGCACAATGAGCAGTTCTTC.

The chain recombines TRBV5-1 with TRBJ2-7; no firm D call. The V gene lost 6 bases and the J gene lost 0 bases, with 13 bases spanning the gap. The CDR3 consists of 14 residues. Germline V gives CDR1 SGHRS, CDR2 YFSETQ. The CDR3 reads CASTVSGLSYEQYF. CDR3 sequence (DNA): TGCGCCAGCACCGTCTCGGGCCTCTCCTACGAGCAGTACTTC. The full variable domain, rest sourced from reference TRBV5-1 and TRBJ2-7, is KAGVTQTPRYLIKTRGQQVTLSCSPISGHRSVSWYQQTPGQGLQFLFEYFSETQRNKGNFPGRFSGRQFSNSRSEMNVSTLELGDSALYLCASTVSGLSYEQYFGPGTRLTVT.